A single sample is the source of the 3 T cell receptor beta chains below, sequenced in a study of T cell responses to AZD1222 COVID-19 vaccine. Sequencing was performed with immunoSEQ multiplex PCR; in TCRdb, only in-frame clones are kept and a portion is missing. The data show 120,000 or so clones, about 85% seen once. The sample consisted of peripheral blood, taken 28 days after the second AZD1222 dose. These receptor sequences come from an adult who received the AZD1222 COVID-19 vaccine.

The CDR3 loop is CASSVQGARTEAFF. The DNA of the CDR3 is TGTGCCAGCAGTGTTCAGGGGGCGAGGACTGAAGCTTTCTTT. V and J are TRBV2 and TRBJ1-1, with 8 bases matching TRBD1. The CDR3 has 14 residues. V trimming: 4 bases; J trimming: 5 bases; junction bases outside the gene matches: 6. Germline V gene data show CDR1 as SNHLY and CDR2 as FYNNEI.

The chain links TRBV6-2 or TRBV6-3 to TRBJ2-1; D remains unclear. Trimming took 2 bases from V and 5 from J, leaving 13 bases between them. The CDR3 is made up of 15 amino acids. Per the germline V gene, CDR1 is MNHEY and CDR2 is SVGEGT. The CDR3 coding sequence is TGTGCCAGCAGTTACCTCGGTAGGGCTGACAATGAGCAGTTCTTC. Translating it yields CASSYLGRADNEQFF.

The J gene is TRBJ2-2, the V gene TRBV5-6, with D possibly matching TRBD1 (5 bases). CDR1 is SGHDT, CDR2 YYEEEE, per germline. V lost 4 bases and J lost 1, with 14 bases in between. The length of the CDR3 is 16 residues. Here the CDR3 DNA reads TGTGCCAGCAGCCCCCTAGACAGCATGAACACCGGGGAGCTGTTTTTT. The encoded protein is CASSPLDSMNTGELFF.